This T cell receptor (beta chain) was identified during a study of blood T cell repertoires in COVID-19. Across the study: Sources were T cells, B-cell-depleted T cells, or PBMCs; the material itself was cDNA or gDNA.

Sequencing used immunoSEQ multiplex PCR; TCRdb keeps in-frame clones, though not all of them. The repertoire holds 250,000 or so clones, with under 90% as singletons. Those who participated ranged in age from roughly 18 to 89 years and resided in approximately 23 US areas. Assignment of participants to cohorts was predicated upon participant-reported clinical history. Cohort 3 donors were reported recovered after two negative PCRs, clearance, or symptom resolution. Germline CDR1 is SGHDT and CDR2 is YYEEEE. V dropped 1 base and J dropped 4; count of bases not matched to a gene: 10. This CDR3 comprises 16 residues.

Sequenced input: PBMCs or T cells enriched from blood (not recorded which). The TCR originated in a man aged 40-55 years who had recovered from COVID-19. This chain joins TRBV5-6 and TRBJ2-5, with 7 nucleotides matching TRBD2. The CDR3: CASSLIGERGGETQYF. The CDR3 DNA follows: TGTGCCAGCAGCTTGATAGGGGAGCGGGGCGGAGAGACCCAGTACTTC.